This TCR beta chain comes out of a study of radiation and T cells in renal cell carcinoma. Study-wide results and caveats: In blood, top tumor clones expanded by 2 weeks, shrinking by 4.

Here immunoSEQ multiplex PCR was the method, and the copy in TCRdb shows in-frame clones only, minus some. The sample holds approximately 150,000 clones, about 86% seen once. This CDR3 has 15 amino acids. V was shortened by 2 bases and J by 5 bases, with 13 bases between the two germline ends. In germline, CDR1 is SGHTA, CDR2 FQGNSA. The time point: blood 4 weeks post-SBRT, at nephrectomy. Treatment meaning: 15 Gy SBRT to primary tumor, nephrectomy 4 weeks later. Nephrectomy followed 15 Gy stereotactic body radiation by 4 weeks. As concerns this clone: Its antigen is unidentified.

This sample comprised blood, obtained from a patient whose treatment included radiotherapy and nephrectomy. The V call is TRBV7-2, the J call TRBJ1-3, with D tentatively TRBD1 (5 bases). The TCR was taken from a woman aged 45 to 65 with renal cell carcinoma. The CDR3 coding sequence is TGTGCCAGCAGCTTACAGGGCAATGCGAGAAACACCATATATTTT. Translating it yields CASSLQGNARNTIYF.